Each of the 30 T cell receptor beta chains below was sequenced from the same sample in a study of shared clonotypes between healthy human individuals. Here immunoSEQ multiplex PCR was the method, and the copy in TCRdb shows in-frame clones only, minus some. The sample shows 2,500,000 or so clones, more than 80% of them seen only once. The specimen sequenced was naive CD4+ T cells sorted from blood. Subset of the sample: CD45RA+ positively selected. These receptors were taken from a man younger than 35 in good health.

This chain uses TRBV4-1 with TRBJ2-7; 7 bases are shared with TRBD1. Losses at the gene ends were 4 bases for V and 3 bases for J; bases not matched to a gene: 9. The CDR3 extends over 15 amino acids. The germline V gene encodes CDR1 MGHRA and CDR2 YSYEKL. The DNA of the CDR3 is TGCGCCAGCAGCCTCGGACAGGCCGTACTCTACGAGCAGTACTTC. It specifies CASSLGQAVLYEQYF.

The rearrangement joins TRBV30 to TRBJ2-5; D is ambiguous. V dropped 4 bases and J dropped 3 bases, with 15 bases sitting between them. Germline CDR1 is GTSNPN and CDR2 is SVGIG (reference sequence). The CDR3 runs 14 residues. Here the CDR3 reads CAWMSWAAEETQYF. In DNA form, the CDR3 reads TGTGCCTGGATGTCGTGGGCAGCCGAAGAGACCCAGTACTTC.

The CDR3 DNA is TGTGCCAGCAGTGAAGCGCACGGGTCCTACGAGCAGTACTTC. This encodes CASSEAHGSYEQYF. This sequence joins TRBV6-1 and TRBJ2-7; D remains unclear. CDR1 is MNHNS and CDR2 is SASEGT in the germline V gene. V lost 0 bases to trimming and J lost 1 base, with 7 bases between them. The CDR3 has 14 amino acids.

V gene TRBV19 combines with J gene TRBJ1-3; D is ambiguous. CDR3 length: 19 residues. V lost 3 bases and J lost 0, with 21 bases in between. Germline V gene sequence: CDR1 LNHDA, CDR2 SQIVND (reference sequence). Here the CDR3 DNA reads TGTGCCAGTAGTATCCTTCCTAGCAGCCCCTCAAGCTCTGGAAACACCATATATTTT. Encoded protein: CASSILPSSPSSSGNTIYF.

The chain recombines TRBV19 with TRBJ2-2; 10 nucleotides line up with TRBD2. Germline values: CDR1 LNHDA, CDR2 SQIVND (reference sequence). V dropped 5 bases and J dropped 6; count of bases not matched to a gene: 6. CDR3 length: 15 amino acids. This CDR3 is CASSASGRAAGELFF. CDR3 DNA sequence: TGTGCCAGTAGTGCGAGCGGGAGGGCCGCCGGGGAGCTGTTTTTT. The full variable domain, its missing parts supplied by reference TRBV19 and TRBJ2-2, is DGGITQSPKYLFRKEGQNVTLSCEQNLNHDAMYWYRQDPGQGLRLIYYSQIVNDFQKGDIAEGYSVSREKKESFPLTVTSAQKNPTAFYLCASSASGRAAGELFFGEGSRLTVL.

V gene TRBV21-1 combines with J gene TRBJ2-5; the D segment call TRBD2 is taken from the table without a DNA check. TRBV21-1 counts as a pseudogene. This CDR3 has 16 residues. DNA for the CDR3: TGTGCCATCCTTGGGGAGACTAGCGGCTTTCAAGAGACCCAGTACTTC. Amino acids: CAILGETSGFQETQYF.

The V and J genes are TRBV5-1 and TRBJ2-2; 9 bases are a match to TRBD1. This CDR3 contains 17 residues. The V and J ends lost 2 bases and 4 bases, in that order; junction bases with no gene match: 9. Germline V gives CDR1 SGHRS, CDR2 YFSETQ. CDR3 loop: CASSLGTGLPITGELFF. The DNA of the CDR3 is TGCGCCAGCAGCTTAGGGACAGGGCTGCCGATCACCGGGGAGCTGTTTTTT.

Written as DNA, the CDR3 is TGTGCCAGCAAGGGGCAGGCGAACACTGAAGCTTTCTTT. This sequence encodes CASKGQANTEAFF. The J gene is TRBJ1-1, the V gene TRBV25-1; possibly TRBD1 for D (5 bases). CDR3 length: 13 amino acids. CDR1 and CDR2 (germline): MGHDK, SYGVNS. Trimming removed 7 bases from V and 1 base from J, with 10 bases in between.

The chain combines TRBV4-1 with TRBJ2-5; D call uncertain. Per germline, CDR1 MGHRA and CDR2 YSYEKL. The CDR3 consists of 14 residues. V was pared by 4 bases and J by 2 bases, with 11 bases between. Written as DNA, the CDR3 is TGCGCCAGCAGCCCATACGGCTTTCAAGAGACCCAGTACTTC. It specifies CASSPYGFQETQYF.

The chain has TRBV9 and TRBJ2-5; weak D call: TRBD1 (6 bases). From germline, CDR1 is SGDLS and CDR2 YYNGEE. V was clipped by 3 bases and J by 3 bases, with 18 bases between them. This CDR3 has 16 amino acids. The CDR3 is CASSADRRRLEETQYF. Here the CDR3 DNA reads TGTGCCAGCAGCGCCGACAGGAGACGATTAGAAGAGACCCAGTACTTC.

The rearrangement joins TRBV5-1 to TRBJ2-5, with D perhaps TRBD2 (6 bases). V lost 0 bases and J 5 bases, leaving 11 bases between the germline ends. The CDR3 loop spans 14 amino acids. Germline V CDR1 and CDR2: SGHRS, YFSETQ. The CDR3 region has the DNA TGCGCCAGCAGCTTGGCGGGGGAGAGGGAGACCCAGTACTTC. The encoded protein is CASSLAGERETQYF.

V gene TRBV10-3 combines with J gene TRBJ2-5; D may match TRBD1 or TRBD2 (5 bases each). The CDR3 runs to 14 residues. CDR1 is ENHRY, CDR2 SYGVKD, per germline. Trimming shortened V by 6 bases and J by 3 bases, and 14 bases separated the two germline ends. The CDR3 DNA is TGTGCCATCAGACAACGGGACGTAAAAGAGACCCAGTACTTC. Protein: CAIRQRDVKETQYF.

This chain connects TRBV6-1 to TRBJ1-6, with D maybe TRBD1 (5 bases). Germline lookup yields CDR1 MNHNS and CDR2 SASEGT. The V end was cut by 8 bases, the J end by 2 bases, with 13 bases between. The CDR3 is 15 amino acids. CDR3: CASQEGEAYNSPLHF. CDR3 nucleotides: TGTGCCAGCCAGGAAGGGGAGGCCTATAATTCACCCCTCCACTTT.

The CDR3 coding sequence is TGCGCCAGCAGCCTCGGACAGGGGATGAATTCACCCCTCCACTTT. Its protein product is CASSLGQGMNSPLHF. This chain uses TRBV5-1 with TRBJ1-6; 9 bases match TRBD1. Trimming removed 4 bases from V and 7 bases from J; junction bases left unmatched: 6. The CDR3 has 15 amino acids. CDR1 and CDR2 from the germline V gene are SGHRS and YFSETQ.

The rearrangement uses TRBV15 and TRBJ1-1; 9 bases map to TRBD1. V gave up 1 base and J gave up 7 bases; unmatched junction bases: 10. The germline V gene encodes CDR1 LNHNV and CDR2 YYDKDF (reference sequence). The length of the CDR3 is 16 residues. The CDR3: CATSRGNRGLMGEAFF. For the CDR3, the DNA is TGTGCCACCAGCAGAGGAAACAGGGGGCTAATGGGTGAAGCTTTCTTT.

The rearrangement links TRBV2 to TRBJ2-7, with D tentatively TRBD1 (7 bases). The CDR3 totals 14 residues. Germline V gene lookup returns CDR1 SNHLY and CDR2 FYNNEI. The V and J ends lost 6 bases and 2 bases respectively, with 14 bases between them. CDR3 nucleotide sequence: TGTGCCAGCAGGGGGGGACAGCTTACCTACGAGCAGTACTTC. Its protein product is CASRGGQLTYEQYF.

This chain links TRBV19 with TRBJ2-3, with D possibly called TRBD1 or TRBD2 (5 bases each). Germline assignment: CDR1 LNHDA and CDR2 SQIVND (reference sequence). This CDR3 region has 16 residues. The V end lost 4 bases, the J end lost 2 bases, and 16 bases lay between the germline ends. The CDR3 DNA follows: TGTGCCAGTAGTAGGGACGAAAGGGGCTCCACAGATACGCAGTATTTT. This translates into CASSRDERGSTDTQYF.

The chain combines TRBV7-2 with TRBJ1-2, with no clear D. CDR1 SGHTA and CDR2 FQGNSA come from the germline V gene. The germline V and J ends were trimmed by 5 bases and 4 bases, with 11 bases remaining between them. The CDR3 spans 13 residues. This CDR3 reads CASSHHIPYGYTF. In nucleotides, the CDR3 is TGTGCCAGCAGCCATCATATCCCCTATGGCTACACCTTC.

The genes are TRBV6-5 and TRBJ2-4, with a tentative D call TRBD1 (5 bases). The CDR3 contains 11 residues. Between the trimmed V and J ends, which lost 2 bases and 15 bases, there was a span of 11 bases. CDR1 is MNHEY and CDR2 is SVGAGI in the germline V gene. The CDR3 spells CASSYQGKRYF. DNA of the CDR3: TGTGCCAGCAGTTACCAGGGTAAAAGGTACTTC.

This clone was seen once. The chain recombines TRBV15 with TRBJ2-3; maybe TRBD1 (5 bases). V was cut by 0 bases and J by 3 bases, with 16 bases left in between. The germline CDR1 and CDR2 sequences are LNHNV and YYDKDF (reference sequence). This CDR3 comprises 17 residues. CDR3 bases: TGTGCCACCAGCAGAGAGTACCGGCAGGGTGGGACAGATACGCAGTATTTT. Protein sequence: CATSREYRQGGTDTQYF.

The V call is TRBV18, the J call TRBJ2-2; maybe TRBD1 (5 bases). V was trimmed by 3 bases and J by 6 bases, leaving 11 bases between them. The CDR3 is 14 amino acids. Germline-derived CDR1 and CDR2 are KGHSH and LQKENI. DNA of the CDR3: TGTGCCAGCTCACCTTCAAGGGGTTCCGGGGAGCTGTTTTTT. Residues: CASSPSRGSGELFF. Supplemented by reference TRBV18 and TRBJ2-2, the full variable domain reads NAGVMQNPRHLVRRRGQEARLRCSPMKGHSHVYWYRQLPEEGLKFMVYLQKENIIDESGMPKERFSAEFPKEGPSILRIQQVVRGDSAAYFCASSPSRGSGELFFGEGSRLTVL.

This chain uses TRBV7-9 with TRBJ2-5; either TRBD1 or TRBD2 may fit D (5 bases each). The CDR3 is made up of 15 amino acids. Germline assignment: CDR1 SEHNR and CDR2 FQNEAQ (reference sequence). V dropped 0 bases and J dropped 5 bases, with 13 bases sitting between them. In nucleotides, the CDR3 is TGTGCCAGCAGCTTAGCTGAGGGGTTGATGGAGACCCAGTACTTC. Translated: CASSLAEGLMETQYF.

Details on this clone: This same CDR3 is encoded by further DNA sequences in the sample. V usage is TRBV18 and J usage is TRBJ2-5; D is unresolved. This CDR3 is 13 amino acids long. V was cut by 3 bases and J by 1 base, with 6 bases left in between. Germline V gene data show CDR1 as KGHSH and CDR2 as LQKENI. CDR3 DNA sequence: TGTGCCAGCTCACCTGGGCTCCAAGAGACCCAGTACTTC. It encodes CASSPGLQETQYF.

V gene TRBV15 combines with J gene TRBJ2-3, with D maybe TRBD1 (6 bases). With 1 base removed from V and 3 bases from J, the gap between germline ends came to 17 bases. Germline CDR1 is LNHNV and CDR2 is YYDKDF (reference sequence). There are 17 residues in the CDR3. For the CDR3, the DNA is TGTGCCACCAGCAGAGCAGGGGATTCTTTAAGGACAGATACGCAGTATTTT. Amino acid sequence: CATSRAGDSLRTDTQYF.

The chain couples TRBV6-5 to TRBJ2-7, with a possible D match to TRBD1 (6 bases). The CDR3 spans 14 residues. Germline V CDR1 and CDR2: MNHEY, SVGAGI. The V end lost 5 bases, the J end lost 1 base, and 12 bases lay between the germline ends. The CDR3 sequence: CASSPTDSSYEQYF. CDR3 nucleotide sequence: TGTGCCAGCAGTCCGACGGACAGTTCCTACGAGCAGTACTTC.

Regarding this clone: The same CDR3 arises from other DNA sequences in this sample as well. J is TRBJ1-2 and V is TRBV18; D not certain. Germline V gene lookup returns CDR1 KGHSH and CDR2 LQKENI. The CDR3 has 15 residues. Trimming pared 0 bases from V and 0 bases from J, leaving 8 bases between. The CDR3 spells CASSPPEGSNYGYTF. In DNA form, the CDR3 reads TGTGCCAGCTCACCACCGGAAGGGTCTAACTATGGCTACACCTTC. The whole variable domain, filled in from reference TRBV18 and TRBJ1-2, reads NAGVMQNPRHLVRRRGQEARLRCSPMKGHSHVYWYRQLPEEGLKFMVYLQKENIIDESGMPKERFSAEFPKEGPSILRIQQVVRGDSAAYFCASSPPEGSNYGYTFGSGTRLTVV.

The chain links TRBV5-4 to TRBJ2-5; tentatively, D is TRBD2 (5 bases). CDR3 length: 15 residues. CDR1 is SGHNT and CDR2 is YYREEE in the germline V gene (reference sequence). Trimming left V 6 bases short and J 1 base short, with 16 bases between. The CDR3 DNA sequence: TGTGCCAGCACCCGGGATGGGATTAGCCAAGAGACCCAGTACTTC. Its translation is CASTRDGISQETQYF.

As for this clone: Other nucleotide sequences from this sample produce the same CDR3. The chain has TRBV5-1 and TRBJ1-6; 9 bases are a match to TRBD1. V gave up 4 bases and J gave up 5 bases; unmatched junction bases: 4. The CDR3 length is 15 residues. The germline V gene encodes CDR1 SGHRS and CDR2 YFSETQ. As DNA, the CDR3 is TGCGCCAGCAGCCCAGGGACAGGGAATAATTCACCCCTCCACTTT. The encoded protein is CASSPGTGNNSPLHF.

In DNA, the CDR3 is TGCAGCGTTACAAAGGGCACAGATACGCAGTATTTT. Protein product: CSVTKGTDTQYF. J is TRBJ2-3 and V is TRBV29-1; D remains unclear. Germline CDR1 is SQVTM and CDR2 is ANQGSEA. This CDR3 has 12 residues. V lost 5 bases and J 1 base, leaving 7 bases between the germline ends.

On this clone: Other DNA sequences of this sample code for an identical CDR3. The chain employs TRBV5-1 and TRBJ2-2; D is ambiguous. Trimming pared 5 bases from V and 0 bases from J, leaving 8 bases between. The CDR3 has 14 amino acids. Germline V gene data show CDR1 as SGHRS and CDR2 as YFSETQ. The DNA of the CDR3 is TGCGCCAGCAGGACTCGAACGAACACCGGGGAGCTGTTTTTT. This gives the protein CASRTRTNTGELFF.